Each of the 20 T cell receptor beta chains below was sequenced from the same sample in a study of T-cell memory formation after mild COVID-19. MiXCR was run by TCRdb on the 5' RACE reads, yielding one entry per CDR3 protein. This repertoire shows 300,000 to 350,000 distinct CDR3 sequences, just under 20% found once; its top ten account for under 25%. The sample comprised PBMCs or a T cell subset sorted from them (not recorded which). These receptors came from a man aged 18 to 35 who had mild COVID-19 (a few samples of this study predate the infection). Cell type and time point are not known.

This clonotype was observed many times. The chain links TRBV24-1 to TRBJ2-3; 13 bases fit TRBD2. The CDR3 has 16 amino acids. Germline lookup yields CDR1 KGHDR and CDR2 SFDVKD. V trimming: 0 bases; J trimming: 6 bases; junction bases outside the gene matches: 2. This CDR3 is CATSDLGLAGADTQYF. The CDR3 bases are TGTGCCACCAGTGATTTGGGACTAGCGGGGGCGGATACGCAGTATTTT.

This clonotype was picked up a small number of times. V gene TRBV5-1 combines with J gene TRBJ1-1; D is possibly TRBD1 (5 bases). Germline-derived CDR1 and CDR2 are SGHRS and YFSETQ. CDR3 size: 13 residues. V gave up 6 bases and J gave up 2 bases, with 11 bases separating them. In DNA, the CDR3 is TGCGCCAGCAATGAAGGGACTAACACTGAAGCTTTCTTT. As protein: CASNEGTNTEAFF.

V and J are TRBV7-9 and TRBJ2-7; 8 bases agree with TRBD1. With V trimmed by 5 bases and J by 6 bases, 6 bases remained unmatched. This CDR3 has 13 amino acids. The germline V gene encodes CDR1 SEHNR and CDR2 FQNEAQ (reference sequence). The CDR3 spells CASSRTGGGEQYF. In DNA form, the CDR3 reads TGTGCCAGCAGCCGAACAGGGGGAGGCGAGCAGTACTTC.

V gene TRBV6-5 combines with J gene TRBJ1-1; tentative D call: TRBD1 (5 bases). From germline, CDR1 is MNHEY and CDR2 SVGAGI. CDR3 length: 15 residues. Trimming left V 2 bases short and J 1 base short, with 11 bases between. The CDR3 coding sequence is TGTGCCAGCAGTTACGGGGACGGACCGAACACTGAAGCTTTCTTT. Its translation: CASSYGDGPNTEAFF.

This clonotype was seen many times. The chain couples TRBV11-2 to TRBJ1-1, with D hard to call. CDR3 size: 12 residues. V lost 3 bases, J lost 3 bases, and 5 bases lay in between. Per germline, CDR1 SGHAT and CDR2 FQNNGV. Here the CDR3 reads CASSLTDTEAFF. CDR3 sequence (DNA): TGTGCCAGCAGCTTGACGGACACTGAAGCTTTCTTT.

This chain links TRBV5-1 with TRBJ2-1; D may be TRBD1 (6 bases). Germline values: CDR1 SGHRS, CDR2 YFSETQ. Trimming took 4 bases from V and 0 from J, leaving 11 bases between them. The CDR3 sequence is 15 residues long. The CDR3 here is CASSTGIVSYNEQFF. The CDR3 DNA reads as TGCGCCAGCAGCACAGGGATAGTCTCCTACAATGAGCAGTTCTTC.

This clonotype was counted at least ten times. CDR3: CASSLRRGDSYNEQFF. Here the CDR3 DNA reads TGTGCCAGCAGTTTACGGCGGGGGGATTCCTACAATGAGCAGTTCTTC. The chain combines TRBV27 with TRBJ2-1, with TRBD2 matching over 8 bases. V gave up 2 bases and J gave up 1 base; unmatched junction bases: 4. This CDR3 is 16 amino acids long. The V gene's germline CDR1 is MNHEY and CDR2 SMNVEV (reference sequence).

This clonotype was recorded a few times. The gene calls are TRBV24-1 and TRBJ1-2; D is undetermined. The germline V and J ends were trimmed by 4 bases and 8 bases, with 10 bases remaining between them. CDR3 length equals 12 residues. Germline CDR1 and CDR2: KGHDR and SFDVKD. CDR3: CATSDYKGGYTF. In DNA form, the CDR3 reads TGTGCCACCAGTGACTACAAGGGCGGCTACACCTTC.

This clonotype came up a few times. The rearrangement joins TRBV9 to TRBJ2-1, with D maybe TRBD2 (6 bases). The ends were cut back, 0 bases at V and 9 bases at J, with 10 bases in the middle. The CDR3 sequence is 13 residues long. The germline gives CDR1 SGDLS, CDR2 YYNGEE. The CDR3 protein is CASSVGGLPEQFF. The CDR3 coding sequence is TGTGCCAGCAGCGTAGGGGGACTCCCTGAGCAGTTCTTC.

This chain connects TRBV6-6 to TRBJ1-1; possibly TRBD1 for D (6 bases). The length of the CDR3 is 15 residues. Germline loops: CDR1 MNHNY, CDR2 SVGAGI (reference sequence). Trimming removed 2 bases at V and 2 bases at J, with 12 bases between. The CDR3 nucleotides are TGTGCCAGCAGTTACCCCGGACAGACCAACACTGAAGCTTTCTTT. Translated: CASSYPGQTNTEAFF.

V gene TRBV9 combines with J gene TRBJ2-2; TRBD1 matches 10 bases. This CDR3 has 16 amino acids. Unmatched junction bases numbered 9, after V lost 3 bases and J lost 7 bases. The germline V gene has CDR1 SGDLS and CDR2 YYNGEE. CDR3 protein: CASSAPGQGRGGELFF. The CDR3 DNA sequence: TGTGCCAGCAGCGCTCCGGGACAGGGGAGGGGCGGGGAGCTGTTTTTT.

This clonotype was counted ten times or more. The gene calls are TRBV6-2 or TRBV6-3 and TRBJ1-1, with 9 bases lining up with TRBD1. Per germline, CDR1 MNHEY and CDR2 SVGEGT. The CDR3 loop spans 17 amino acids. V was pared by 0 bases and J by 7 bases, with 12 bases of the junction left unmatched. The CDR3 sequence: CASSYSSFGQGKFEAFF. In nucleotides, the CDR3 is TGTGCCAGCAGTTACTCGTCTTTCGGACAGGGGAAATTTGAAGCTTTCTTT.

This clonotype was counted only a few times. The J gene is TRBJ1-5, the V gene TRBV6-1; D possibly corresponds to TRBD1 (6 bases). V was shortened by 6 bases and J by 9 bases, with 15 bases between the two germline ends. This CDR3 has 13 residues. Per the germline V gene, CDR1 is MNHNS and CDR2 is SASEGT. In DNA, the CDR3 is TGTGCCAGCAGACAGGGCGTTTTGATGCCCCAGCATTTT. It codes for CASRQGVLMPQHF.

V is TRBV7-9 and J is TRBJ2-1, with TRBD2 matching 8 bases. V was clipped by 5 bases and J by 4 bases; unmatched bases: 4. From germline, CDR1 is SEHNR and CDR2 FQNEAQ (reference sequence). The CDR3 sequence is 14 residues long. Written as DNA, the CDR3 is TGTGCCAGCAGCCGGGGGGGATTTTACAATGAGCAGTTCTTC. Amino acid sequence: CASSRGGFYNEQFF.

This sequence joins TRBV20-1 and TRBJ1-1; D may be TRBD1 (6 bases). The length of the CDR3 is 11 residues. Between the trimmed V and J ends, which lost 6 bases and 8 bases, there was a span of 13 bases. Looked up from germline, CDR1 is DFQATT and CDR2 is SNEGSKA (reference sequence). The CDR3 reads CSAQLTGEAFF. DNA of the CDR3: TGCAGTGCGCAACTCACAGGGGAAGCTTTCTTT.

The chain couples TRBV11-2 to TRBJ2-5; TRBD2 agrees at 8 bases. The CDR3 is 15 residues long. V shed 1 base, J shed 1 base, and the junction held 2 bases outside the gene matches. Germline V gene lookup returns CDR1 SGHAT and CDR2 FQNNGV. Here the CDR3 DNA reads TGTGCCAGCAGCTTAGGCGGGGGGTCCCAAGAGACCCAGTACTTC. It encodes CASSLGGGSQETQYF.

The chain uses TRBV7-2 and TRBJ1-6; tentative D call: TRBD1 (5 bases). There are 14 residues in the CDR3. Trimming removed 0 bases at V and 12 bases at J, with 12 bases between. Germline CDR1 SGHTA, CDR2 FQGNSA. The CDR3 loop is CASSLARGREPLHF. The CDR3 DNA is TGTGCCAGCAGCTTAGCGAGGGGCCGGGAACCCCTCCACTTT.

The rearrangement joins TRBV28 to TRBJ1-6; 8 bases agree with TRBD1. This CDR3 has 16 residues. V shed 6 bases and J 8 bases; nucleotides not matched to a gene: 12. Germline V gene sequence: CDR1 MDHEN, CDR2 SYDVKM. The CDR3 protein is CASSPWRDRGHSPLHF. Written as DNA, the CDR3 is TGTGCCAGCAGCCCCTGGCGAGACAGGGGTCATTCACCCCTCCACTTT.

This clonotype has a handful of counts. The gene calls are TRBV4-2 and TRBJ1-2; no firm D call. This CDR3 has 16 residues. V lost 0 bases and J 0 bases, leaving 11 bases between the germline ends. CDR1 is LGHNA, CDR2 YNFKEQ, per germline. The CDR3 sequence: CASSQDKAAPNYGYTF. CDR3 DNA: TGTGCCAGCAGCCAAGATAAAGCAGCTCCTAACTATGGCTACACCTTC.

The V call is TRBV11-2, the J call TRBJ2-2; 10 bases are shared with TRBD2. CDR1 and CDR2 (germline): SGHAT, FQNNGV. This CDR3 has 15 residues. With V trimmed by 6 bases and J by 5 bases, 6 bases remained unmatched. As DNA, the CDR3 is TGTGCCAGCAGACAGGGGGGACTAGCGACCGGGGAGCTGTTTTTT. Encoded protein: CASRQGGLATGELFF.